The 20 T cell receptor beta chains below all came from one sample that was sequenced in a study of identical twins. TCRdb processed the 5' RACE reads anew with MiXCR; each CDR3 protein has one entry. Of around 1.7 million distinct CDR3 sequences listed, under 35% are singletons. Sequenced sample: cord blood. The receptors originated from a newborn girl in good health.

This clonotype was detected a few times. The chain carries TRBV4-1 and TRBJ2-1, with 7 bases identical to TRBD2. CDR1 is MGHRA and CDR2 is YSYEKL in the germline V gene. Trimming took 1 base from V and 0 from J; bases not matched to a gene: 6. This CDR3 has 17 amino acids. The CDR3: CASSQVWEGPSYNEQFF. CDR3 in DNA: TGCGCCAGCAGCCAAGTTTGGGAGGGCCCCTCCTACAATGAGCAGTTCTTC.

Worth noting for this clonotype: A read error is possible here, since a much larger clone lies one base away. The rearrangement joins TRBV27 to TRBJ2-7; 10 nucleotides align to TRBD2. CDR3 size: 14 residues. The germline gives CDR1 MNHEY, CDR2 SMNVEV (reference sequence). Written as DNA, the CDR3 is TGTACCAGCAGTCCTACGACTAGCGGGTACGAGCAGTACTTC. This translates into CTSSPTTSGYEQYF.

The chain links TRBV6-5 to TRBJ1-1; D may be TRBD1 (6 bases). V was trimmed by 0 bases and J by 9 bases, leaving 11 bases between them. The CDR3 covers 13 residues. Germline V gene lookup returns CDR1 MNHEY and CDR2 SVGAGI. The CDR3 bases are TGTGCCAGCAGTTACTCCCGACAGGCGCAAGCTTTCTTT. As protein: CASSYSRQAQAFF.

This chain joins TRBV2 and TRBJ2-5, with D maybe TRBD2 (6 bases). Germline assignment: CDR1 SNHLY and CDR2 FYNNEI. V shed 11 bases and J shed 4 bases, with 26 bases lying between them. This CDR3 region has 16 residues. CDR3 DNA sequence: TGTGCCTGCGGTAAAGAAGCGGGCCTGATAGTAGAGACCCAGTACTTC. Protein sequence: CACGKEAGLIVETQYF.

V is TRBV21-1 and J is TRBJ1-4. TRBV21-1 is recorded as a pseudogene. The CDR3 covers 17 residues. CDR3 protein: CASSKEDWDGPNEKLFF. CDR3 coding DNA: TGTGCCAGCAGCAAAGAGGACTGGGACGGCCCAAATGAAAAACTGTTTTTT.

The chain recombines TRBV30 with TRBJ1-1; D unresolved. CDR3 size: 11 residues. Germline V gives CDR1 GTSNPN, CDR2 SVGIG (reference sequence). V lost 3 bases and J 5 bases, leaving 7 bases between the germline ends. The CDR3 loop is CAWRPGTEAFF. The CDR3 nucleotides read TGTGCCTGGAGGCCCGGGACTGAAGCTTTCTTT. Full variable domain (outside the CDR3, taken from reference TRBV30 and TRBJ1-1): SQTIHQWPATLVQPVGSPLSLECTVEGTSNPNLYWYRQAAGRGLQLLFYSVGIGQISSEVPQNLSASRPQDRQFILSSKKLLLSDSGFYLCAWRPGTEAFFGQGTRLTVV.

The chain is built from TRBV20-1 and TRBJ2-3, with 10 nucleotides matching TRBD2. Germline V gives CDR1 DFQATT, CDR2 SNEGSKA (reference sequence). J lost 3 bases, V lost 5 bases, and 8 bases had no gene match. The CDR3 contains 15 residues. For the CDR3, the DNA is TGCAGTGCTCTACGAAGCGGGGGGGCAACAGATACGCAGTATTTT. Translation: CSALRSGGATDTQYF.

As regards this clonotype: A much larger clone differs from this one at a single base, so this may be a read error. The CDR3 loop reads CASTLTFTGTDTQYF. The CDR3 nucleotides read TGTGCCAGCACCTTAACCTTCACAGGGACAGATACGCAGTATTTT. The chain couples TRBV28 to TRBJ2-3, with D perhaps TRBD1 (6 bases). Per the germline V gene, CDR1 is MDHEN and CDR2 is SYDVKM. CDR3 length: 15 residues. Trimming took off 7 bases at V and 3 bases at J, with 17 bases between the two ends.

The chain has TRBV5-1 and TRBJ2-7; 8 nucleotides line up with TRBD1. In germline, CDR1 is SGHRS, CDR2 YFSETQ. With 1 base clipped from V and 0 bases from J, the junction kept 3 bases outside the gene matches. The CDR3 is 15 amino acids. CDR3 in DNA: TGCGCCAGCAGCTTGACGGGACAGGCCTCCTACGAGCAGTACTTC. Its protein product is CASSLTGQASYEQYF.

The chain is built from TRBV27 and TRBJ1-6; D is uncertain. CDR1 MNHEY and CDR2 SMNVEV come from the germline V gene (reference sequence). CDR3 length: 15 residues. V was clipped by 3 bases and J by 7 bases, with 13 bases between them. This CDR3 is CASSFGGFGNSPLHF. The CDR3 region has the DNA TGTGCCAGCAGTTTCGGAGGGTTTGGCAATTCACCCCTCCACTTT.

The chain employs TRBV5-1 and TRBJ2-1, with D tentatively TRBD1 or TRBD2 (5 bases each). The tail of the sequence fits TRBJ2-7 better, so the J call may be wrong. The CDR3 is 15 amino acids. CDR1 SGHRS and CDR2 YFSETQ come from the germline V gene. CDR3 DNA: TGCGCCAGCAGCTTTGATGGACCCCGGGGCAATGAGCAGTACTTC. It yields the protein CASSFDGPRGNEQYF.

This clonotype was picked up a small number of times. J is TRBJ1-6 and V is TRBV6-1; a weak D match, TRBD1 (6 bases). CDR1 and CDR2 (germline): MNHNS, SASEGT. V lost 1 base and J lost 8, with 18 bases in between. This CDR3 is built from 17 residues. The CDR3: CASSEGYRVISDSPLHF. The CDR3 DNA follows: TGTGCCAGCAGTGAAGGGTACAGGGTAATCTCAGATTCACCCCTCCACTTT.

The table lists this clonotype with a few counts. The gene calls are TRBV20-1 and TRBJ1-2; TRBD1 aligns across 8 bases. CDR1 DFQATT and CDR2 SNEGSKA come from the germline V gene (reference sequence). After removal of 4 bases from V and 3 bases from J, the junction contained 4 bases not matched to a gene. CDR3 length: 13 amino acids. The CDR3 here is CSAIWTGHYGYTF. The CDR3 nucleotides are TGCAGTGCTATCTGGACAGGGCACTATGGCTACACCTTC.

This clonotype was picked up a small number of times. The chain carries TRBV6-6 and TRBJ1-5; 7 nucleotides line up with TRBD1. The CDR3 loop spans 15 amino acids. Germline trimming cut 8 bases from V and 0 bases from J; bases unmatched to any gene: 7. Per the germline V gene, CDR1 is MNHNY and CDR2 is SVGAGI (reference sequence). Written as DNA, the CDR3 is TGTGCCAGCGGGGACAGTTTCTATAGCAATCAGCCCCAGCATTTT. Protein sequence: CASGDSFYSNQPQHF.

The rearrangement links TRBV20-1 to TRBJ1-2; 7 nucleotides match TRBD1. The J segment lost 6 bases and the V segment lost 0 bases, leaving 4 bases of the junction unmatched. The CDR3 loop spans 13 amino acids. Looked up from germline, CDR1 is DFQATT and CDR2 is SNEGSKA (reference sequence). The CDR3 DNA sequence: TGCAGTGCTAGAGATACCAGGGGGGATGGCTACACCTTC. Its protein product is CSARDTRGDGYTF.

To note about this clonotype: The germline gene is not matched at one end of the junction; a read error may be the cause. The chain links TRBV10-3 to TRBJ1-6, with D possibly TRBD1 on 6 matching bases. The CDR3 is 13 amino acids. Germline CDR1 is ENHRY and CDR2 is SYGVKD. CDR3 protein: CAISAGENSPPHF. The CDR3, as DNA: TGTGCCATCAGTGCAGGGGAGAATTCACCCCCCCACTTT.

The chain uses TRBV10-3 and TRBJ2-5, with 10 nucleotides matching TRBD1. The DNA end lines up better with TRBJ2-7; the J call may be wrong. CDR3 length: 13 amino acids. CDR1 and CDR2 from the germline V gene are ENHRY and SYGVKD. The CDR3 bases are TGTGCCACCGCCGGGACAGGGGACCACGAGCAGTACTTC. Amino acids: CATAGTGDHEQYF.

This clonotype was counted only a few times. J is TRBJ1-1 and V is TRBV5-1; D not certain. V was shortened by 0 bases and J by 0 bases, with 9 bases between the two germline ends. Germline lookup yields CDR1 SGHRS and CDR2 YFSETQ. This CDR3 is built from 15 residues. This chain's CDR3 is CASSLDVRLNTEAFF. CDR3 in DNA: TGCGCCAGCAGCTTGGATGTCCGCCTGAACACTGAAGCTTTCTTT.

The sample holds a few counts of this clonotype. V and J are TRBV25-1 and TRBJ2-1, with D possibly TRBD2 on 5 matching bases. The V end lost 8 bases, the J end lost 10 bases, and 12 bases lay between the germline ends. The germline V gene encodes CDR1 MGHDK and CDR2 SYGVNS. This CDR3 is 11 amino acids long. The CDR3 spells CASQAEDEQFF. CDR3 coding DNA: TGTGCCAGCCAAGCGGAGGACGAGCAGTTCTTC.

This clonotype was seen just once. The chain links TRBV28 to TRBJ2-1; 7 nucleotides align to TRBD1. Germline CDR1 and CDR2: MDHEN and SYDVKM. V was pared by 6 bases and J by 4 bases, with 9 bases of the junction left unmatched. This CDR3 spans 15 amino acids. CDR3 in amino acids: CASRAGQALYNEQFF. CDR3 nucleotide sequence: TGTGCCAGCAGGGCTGGACAGGCCCTGTACAATGAGCAGTTCTTC.